This T cell receptor beta chain was sequenced in a study of control samples from healthy donors and cancer patients. Sequencing used immunoSEQ multiplex PCR; TCRdb keeps in-frame clones, though not all of them. The sample includes about 12,000 clones, around 89% seen only once; the top ten take about 2.9%. The CDR3 totals 12 residues. Trimming took off 5 bases at V and 6 bases at J, with 10 bases between the two ends. Germline V lookup: CDR1 SEHNR, CDR2 FQNEAQ (reference sequence). This clone was seen more than once but under ten times. The receptor comes from a male donor with melanoma. The chain employs TRBV7-9 and TRBJ1-1; no clear D. The source material was formalin-fixed, paraffin-embedded tissue. The CDR3 sequence is CASSRLAPEAFF. The DNA of the CDR3 is TGTGCCAGCAGCCGTCTAGCACCTGAAGCTTTCTTT.